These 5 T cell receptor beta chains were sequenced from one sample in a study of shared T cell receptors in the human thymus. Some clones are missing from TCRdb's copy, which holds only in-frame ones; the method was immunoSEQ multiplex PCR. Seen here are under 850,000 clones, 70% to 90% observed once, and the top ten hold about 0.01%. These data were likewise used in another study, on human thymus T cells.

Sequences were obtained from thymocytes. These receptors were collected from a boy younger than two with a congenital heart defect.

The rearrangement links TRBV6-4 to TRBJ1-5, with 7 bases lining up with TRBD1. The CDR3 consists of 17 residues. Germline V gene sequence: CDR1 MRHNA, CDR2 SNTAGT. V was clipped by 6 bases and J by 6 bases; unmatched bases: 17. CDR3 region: CASSREHDRDRGQPQHF. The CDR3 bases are TGTGCCAGCAGCCGAGAACATGACAGGGACCGAGGTCAGCCCCAGCATTTT.

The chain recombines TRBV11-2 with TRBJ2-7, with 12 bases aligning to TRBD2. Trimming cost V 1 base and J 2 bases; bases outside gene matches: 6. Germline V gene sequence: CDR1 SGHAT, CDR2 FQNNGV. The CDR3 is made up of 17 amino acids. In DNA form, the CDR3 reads TGTGCCAGCAGCTTAGGGGGGCTAGCGGGAGGGACCTACGAGCAGTACTTC. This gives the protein CASSLGGLAGGTYEQYF.

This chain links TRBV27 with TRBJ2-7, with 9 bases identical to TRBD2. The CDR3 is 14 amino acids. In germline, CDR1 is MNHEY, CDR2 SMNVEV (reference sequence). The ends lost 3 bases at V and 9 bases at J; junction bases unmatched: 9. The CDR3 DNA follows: TGTGCCAGCAGTTTCGGGATAGCGGGAGTAGGGCAGTACTTC. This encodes CASSFGIAGVGQYF.

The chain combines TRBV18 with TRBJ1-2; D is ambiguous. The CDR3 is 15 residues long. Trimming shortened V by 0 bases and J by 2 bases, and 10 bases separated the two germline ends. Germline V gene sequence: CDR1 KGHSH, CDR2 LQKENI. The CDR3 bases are TGTGCCAGCTCACCACCCTCCACGGGGAACTATGGCTACACCTTC. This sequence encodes CASSPPSTGNYGYTF.

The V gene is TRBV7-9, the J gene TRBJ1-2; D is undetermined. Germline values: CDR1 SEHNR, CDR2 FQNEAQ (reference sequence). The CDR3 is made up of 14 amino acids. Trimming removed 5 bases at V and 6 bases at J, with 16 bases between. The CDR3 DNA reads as TGTGCCAGCAGCACCCCCCCGGCAGGCGATGGCTACACCTTC. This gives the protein CASSTPPAGDGYTF.